Detailed here is one T cell receptor beta chain. The antigen this receptor binds is unknown. Base-call qualities are not available, and no considerably larger clone is one nucleotide away. The entry originates in a study of cytomegalovirus exposure and HLA in healthy donors (dated by TCRdb to about 2017). With respect to the entire study: In an earlier analysis of about 560 of the donors, approximately 300 Gb of sequence data and 90 million to 130 million unique TCR beta sequences from roughly 190 million T cells were reported. Roughly 300 gigabases of sequencing data and some 85 million unique TCR sequences were included in an early release covering around 600 HLA-typed donors. Of the roughly 400 genotyped donors, over 65% fell in the genetic ancestry cluster associated with self-reported Caucasian donors. The study was designed to test whether signatures of past pathogen exposure could be identified by cataloging public T cell receptors. The T cell repertoires of around 730 subjects were profiled by immunosequencing and related to cytomegalovirus serostatus. In addition to the first cohort of 666 subjects, a separate validation cohort of 130 or so different subjects was used. High-throughput TCR immunosequencing, statistical association of individual TCRs with disease status, and machine learning were combined to predict cytomegalovirus infection status. To study patterns of TCR occurrence, a later analysis re-analyzed previously published TCR beta repertoires from around 660 donors and added high-resolution HLA genotyping. In the later analysis, no new phenotypic data were used to find candidate immune exposures; instead, reliance was placed on TCR beta sequences and their occurrence across donors. In an earlier analysis of more than 550 of the donors, high-throughput TCR beta sequencing was used to judge whether each TCR beta V gene segment behaved as functional or pseudogenic. Alongside the repertoire data, information on donor age, sex, ethnicity and CMV serostatus was compiled. Genome-wide SNP genotypes for about three fifths of the roughly 700 donors were used in a later genetic analysis, which treated that subset as a discovery cohort. All discovery cohort repertoires had been generated on a single sequencing platform. Class I and class II HLA loci were covered by the typing at four-digit resolution. The number of donors typed differed by locus, with 629-630 for A, B, C, DRB1 and DQB1, around 560 for DQA1, approximately 580 for DPA1, and some 440 for DPB1. Because of strong linkage in the cohort, roughly five DR-DQ haplotypes were treated as single units for association and clustering. Among several hundred genotyped donors of the cohort, an average of around 240,000 unique TCR beta nucleotide sequences was sequenced per donor, of which about 19% were non-productive. Results the study describes overall, beyond this receptor: Three of the identified cytomegalovirus-associated TCR beta chains were confirmed in vitro to be specific for cytomegalovirus antigens. A later analysis found that TCR association rates varied across HLA loci, with DRB1 alleles showing the most associated TCRs and HLA-C alleles the fewest. A later analysis found that most CMV-associated TCR beta chains appeared HLA-restricted, with HLA associations seemingly driven largely by CMV exposure. CMV serostatus was the only immune exposure information available for the cohort. Compared with equally common non-associated chains, HLA-associated TCR beta chains in a later analysis were more clonally expanded and had lower generation probabilities. The 87-base-pair reads could not distinguish some IMGT-functional V segments, including TRBV6-2 and TRBV6-3, so those segments were excluded. Sequencing depth was assumed to be roughly uniform across donors in the presence/absence analyses, though that assumption may not hold. A later analysis associated about 17,000 TCR beta sequences with specific HLA alleles at a false discovery rate of 0.05. In both the original and validation cohorts, the classifier was reported to diagnose cytomegalovirus status with high specificity and sensitivity. V-gene and J-gene trimming of TCR beta chains was associated with a missense DCLRE1C variant in a later genetic analysis, and the association was replicated in an independent cohort. In a later genetic analysis, fewer N-insertions in productive TCRs were reported among donors in an Asian-associated ancestry cluster than the roughly 670-donor mean. When HLA alleles, especially DR and DQ, strongly co-occurred, attributing TCR associations to individual alleles was difficult. Because counts were too low, roughly 17 rarely observed V segments, including chromosome 9 orphons, were left out of the earlier analysis of approximately 500 of the donors. Because HLA typing was unavailable for some donors at each locus, only the typed subset was used in association tests. A further reported finding was that TCR beta sequences accurately predicted the HLA-A and HLA-B alleles for most subjects in the first cohort. Correlated functional status among segregating V segments might reflect linkage disequilibrium, but an unknown experimental factor could not be ruled out. A cluster of highly shared sequence variants was judged likely to represent a technical artifact of the sequencing pipeline. The study listed 150 to 200 TCR beta chains as associated with cytomegalovirus. The authors suggested that the approach could potentially be generalized to other disease states and immunological phenotypes. Most TCR sequences were seen in very few donors, while some public TCRs were found in many individuals. A later analysis reported that several top co-occurrence clusters appeared linked to parvovirus B19, influenza, CMV and Epstein-Barr virus. This cohort had only TCR beta chains sequenced, and the lack of alpha or paired-chain data limited which features could be detected. An earlier analysis of some 590 of the donors showed that most TCR beta V segments appeared in productive rearrangements either about 87% or about 30% of the time, which broadly matched IMGT annotations.

Libraries were constructed by the immunoSEQ multiplex PCR assay. For the multiplex PCR, a mixture combining 60 forward primers for TCR Vbeta segments and 13 reverse primers for TCR Jbeta segments was used. The CDR3 region of rearranged TCR beta genes was amplified from genomic DNA with a multiplex PCR assay. Amplified TCR beta libraries were sequenced as 87-base-pair reads on the Illumina HiSeq System. In the source study's methods: A later analysis counted around 72 million unique TCR beta chains across the roughly 700 repertoires, and around 9.9 million of these chains were shared by at least two donors. To remove PCR and sequencing errors, raw reads were error-corrected and collapsed into unique sequences using a nearest-neighbor algorithm that merged closely related sequences. Alignment of CDR3 sequences to IMGT reference sequences was used to assign V, D and J gene segments. For a sequence to be retained, at least a six-nucleotide match to both a V gene segment and a J gene segment was required. Rearrangements were called productive when the CDR3 lacked stop codons and stayed in frame with V and J; all others were non-productive. CDR3 was defined according to IMGT convention as the region running from the second conserved V-encoded cysteine to the conserved J-encoded phenylalanine. Sequences without an unambiguous match to a single V gene segment were excluded from the earlier analysis of 500 to 700 of the donors. In an earlier analysis of several hundred of the donors, V segments were called functional above 56.7% productive rearrangements and were called segregating when the between-donor standard deviation exceeded 5%. A statistical classification framework was developed to diagnose cytomegalovirus status using the catalog of TCR beta chain sequences. In a later analysis, TCR nucleotide sequences were compared against IMGT/GENE-DB human TR gene sequences so that V and J genes could be assigned. In a later analysis, CDR3 sequences and most-parsimonious VDJ recombination scenarios were assigned using the TCRdist pipeline. A later analysis defined each TCR beta chain by its CDR3 amino acid sequence plus V-gene family, and excluded reads lacking a unique V-gene family. In a later analysis, several hundred highly shared, low-generation-probability nucleotide sequences were removed to address suspected cross-contamination and a sequencing artifact. For each public chain, a later analysis derived a clonal expansion index from normalized ranks of inferred template counts within each repertoire. Generation probabilities in a later analysis came from a VDJ recombination model fitted to out-of-frame rearrangements, and those results were checked against IGoR. A later analysis scored TCR-TCR, TCR-HLA and TCR-CMV co-occurrence with hypergeometric tests, applying a repertoire-size bias correction to TCR pairs. A later analysis estimated false discovery rates by permuting HLA or CMV assignments 20 times. In a later analysis, co-occurring TCRs were grouped with DBSCAN, and TCRdist sequence similarity was added when clustering was performed within HLA-allele-positive subsets. Repertoires with fewer than 30,000 or more than 120,000 public chains were left out of co-occurrence clustering, as were five repertoires with anomalous nucleotide sharing. The source is immuneACCESS, and TCRdb retained only in-frame sequences with V and J called. Part of the clones is not carried over; for the studies checked, unresolved V genes explain less than half of this, and the remainder is unexplained. V, J and clone size derive from that table, while D and trimming were established from the DNA sequence. This sample comprises around 150,000 clones, around 76% of them detected only once. The ten largest make up 6% to 7.5% of the sample.

In total, approximately 610 healthy bone marrow donors made up the cohort. All cohort members were sampled while nominally healthy, although unrecorded immune exposures were likely present. The donor tested CMV seropositive and was one of the 289 seropositive cohort members. Each donor provided a peripheral blood sample, and peripheral blood mononuclear cells were used for TCR beta sequencing. Genomic DNA was extracted from the blood cell samples with the Qiagen DNeasy Blood Extraction Kit. Counted from cysteine to phenylalanine, this CDR3 has 17 amino acids. The retained sequence is limited to the CDR3, 51 bases, with the frame set at the first base. The germline V gene specifies SGDLS as CDR1 and YYNGEE as CDR2. Here V drops 0 bases and J drops 7 bases, and the junction holds 13 bases not matched to any gene.

The rearrangement joined TRBV9 to TRBJ1-2; 9 nucleotides in the junction match TRBD1. The specimen was PBMCs. The source of this sequence is a man aged 35 to 55 in good health and CMV-seropositive. The CDR3 has the sequence CASSVAPMTGGLSGYTF. In nucleotide form, the sequence is TGTGCCAGCAGCGTAGCTCCCATGACAGGGGGTCTAAGTGGCTACACCTTC.